One and the same sample provided the 30 T cell receptor beta chains below, sequenced in a study of blood T cell repertoires in COVID-19. The table came from immunoSEQ multiplex PCR; TCRdb's copy has only in-frame clones and leaves some out. Of fewer than 90,000 clones detected, about nine tenths appear once; the ten largest clones hold more than 8%. The sequenced sample was peripheral blood. These receptors originate from a man between 25 and 39 years old with acute or convalescent COVID-19.

V and J are TRBV7-2 and TRBJ2-7, with D tentatively TRBD2 (6 bases). The CDR3 contains 17 residues. The germline gives CDR1 SGHTA, CDR2 FQGNSA. V lost 4 bases and J lost 4, with 23 bases in between. Written as DNA, the CDR3 is TGTGCCAGCAGCTCCCCCAGTAGCGGCTTGGGGATTTACGAGCAGTACTTC. This translates into CASSSPSSGLGIYEQYF.

The J gene is TRBJ2-3, the V gene TRBV28; 8 bases are shared with TRBD2. The V and J ends lost 3 bases and 10 bases, in that order; junction bases with no gene match: 3. This CDR3 spans 12 amino acids. CDR1 and CDR2 from the germline V gene are MDHEN and SYDVKM. CDR3 in DNA: TGTGCCAGCAGTTTGAGGACTAGCTCGCAGTATTTT. Its protein product is CASSLRTSSQYF.

CDR3 DNA sequence: TGTGCCAGTAGTATCGGTATCTCGCTAGCGGGAGGTAGCGGGCAGTATTTT. This encodes CASSIGISLAGGSGQYF. The chain carries TRBV19 and TRBJ2-3, with 11 bases that match TRBD2. J lost 11 bases, V lost 3 bases, and 16 bases had no gene match. The CDR3 length is 17 residues. Germline V gives CDR1 LNHDA, CDR2 SQIVND (reference sequence).

The rearrangement uses TRBV9 and TRBJ2-1; 11 nucleotides match TRBD2. The ends lost 4 bases at V and 10 bases at J; junction bases unmatched: 7. Germline V lookup: CDR1 SGDLS, CDR2 YYNGEE. The CDR3 has 14 residues. The CDR3 sequence: CASSPPTSGDEQFF. In DNA form, the CDR3 reads TGTGCCAGCAGCCCCCCGACTAGCGGGGACGAGCAGTTCTTC.

The table lists this clone with a count of one. The chain joins TRBV9 to TRBJ1-3; 7 nucleotides match TRBD1. Looked up from germline, CDR1 is SGDLS and CDR2 is YYNGEE. The CDR3 is made up of 19 amino acids. The J segment lost 1 base and the V segment lost 3 bases, leaving 16 bases of the junction unmatched. The CDR3 DNA follows: TGTGCCAGCAGCGAGGGGATTGAGACAGGGAGCTATTCTGGAAACACCATATATTTT. Translating gives CASSEGIETGSYSGNTIYF.

This clone was counted only a few times. The rearrangement links TRBV4-3 to TRBJ2-2; 7 bases match TRBD1. Germline lookup yields CDR1 LGHNA and CDR2 YSLEER. This CDR3 is built from 15 residues. V gave up 0 bases and J gave up 6 bases; unmatched junction bases: 4. The CDR3 sequence is CASSQEGGRAGELFF. The DNA for the CDR3 is TGCGCCAGCAGCCAAGAAGGGGGCAGGGCCGGGGAGCTGTTTTTT.

The chain joins TRBV7-9 to TRBJ2-5; D is possibly TRBD1 (6 bases). The V end was cut by 8 bases, the J end by 2 bases, with 12 bases between. There are 13 residues in the CDR3. Germline CDR1 SEHNR, CDR2 FQNEAQ (reference sequence). This CDR3 is CASLFGQQETQYF. Written as DNA, the CDR3 is TGTGCCAGCCTATTTGGACAGCAAGAGACCCAGTACTTC. The complete variable domain, with remaining parts taken from reference TRBV7-9 and TRBJ2-5, reads DTGVSQNPRHKITKRGQNVTFRCDPISEHNRLYWYRQTLGQGPEFLTYFQNEAQLEKSRLLSDRFSAERPKGSFSTLEIQRTEQGDSAMYLCASLFGQQETQYFGPGTRLLVL.

This clone has a handful of counts. This chain uses TRBV11-2 with TRBJ2-3, with D tentatively TRBD2 (5 bases). Germline-derived CDR1 and CDR2 are SGHAT and FQNNGV. Trimming left V 2 bases short and J 0 bases short, with 9 bases between. The CDR3 sequence is 15 residues long. The CDR3 DNA reads TGTGCCAGCAGCTTATACCGGAGGAGCACAGATACGCAGTATTTT. Residues: CASSLYRRSTDTQYF.

The V call is TRBV19, the J call TRBJ2-2; D uncertain. Germline values: CDR1 LNHDA, CDR2 SQIVND (reference sequence). V dropped 3 bases and J dropped 10 bases, with 12 bases sitting between them. The CDR3 is 13 residues long. The CDR3 region has the DNA TGTGCCAGTAGTATCCCCGGTGAGATGGAGCTGTTTTTT. Encoded protein: CASSIPGEMELFF.

The chain carries TRBV7-8 and TRBJ1-1, with unresolved D. There are 13 residues in the CDR3. The ends were cut back, 5 bases at V and 0 bases at J, with 7 bases in the middle. Germline lookup yields CDR1 SGHVS and CDR2 FQNEAQ. In nucleotides, the CDR3 is TGTGCCAGCAGCACGCGAATGAACACTGAAGCTTTCTTT. It encodes CASSTRMNTEAFF. Full variable domain (missing parts from reference TRBV7-8 and TRBJ1-1): GAGVSQSPRYKVAKRGQDVALRCDPISGHVSLFWYQQALGQGPEFLTYFQNEAQLDKSGLPSDRFFAERPEGSVSTLKIQRTQQEDSAVYLCASSTRMNTEAFFGQGTRLTVV.

The chain combines TRBV7-9 with TRBJ2-5; 9 positions match TRBD2. This CDR3 comprises 16 residues. V lost 5 bases to trimming and J lost 2 bases; unmatched junction nucleotides: 9. CDR1 and CDR2 (germline): SEHNR, FQNEAQ (reference sequence). CDR3 loop: CASSTQTSGLQETQYF. CDR3 in DNA: TGTGCCAGCAGCACCCAGACTAGCGGTCTTCAAGAGACCCAGTACTTC.

The chain uses TRBV15 and TRBJ1-4; D is unresolved. Germline CDR1 and CDR2: LNHNV and YYDKDF (reference sequence). Deletions cut 8 bases from V and 4 bases from J, with 8 bases between. The CDR3 runs to 12 residues. CDR3 nucleotide sequence: TGTGCCACCGCCCGGGTTAATGAAAAACTGTTTTTT. Translated, it gives CATARVNEKLFF.

The chain carries TRBV9 and TRBJ2-7; perhaps TRBD2 as D (6 bases). Germline-derived CDR1 and CDR2 are SGDLS and YYNGEE. The CDR3 has 14 amino acids. The germline V and J ends were trimmed by 0 bases and 3 bases, with 10 bases remaining between them. The CDR3 loop is CASSVGLGVYEQYF. The CDR3 bases are TGTGCCAGCAGCGTAGGACTAGGGGTCTACGAGCAGTACTTC.

V is TRBV20-1 and J is TRBJ2-7; TRBD2 agrees at 9 bases. The CDR3 runs to 11 residues. Looked up from germline, CDR1 is DFQATT and CDR2 is SNEGSKA (reference sequence). The DNA for the CDR3 is TGCAGCCATAGCGGGAGAGACGAGCAGTACTTC. It encodes CSHSGRDEQYF.

The chain joins TRBV3-1 (or the pseudogene TRBV3-2) to TRBJ2-1; D is possibly TRBD2 (6 bases). In germline, CDR1 is LGHDT, CDR2 YNNKEL (reference sequence). The CDR3 extends over 16 amino acids. Trimming took off 4 bases at V and 1 base at J, with 14 bases between the two ends. CDR3 amino acids: CASSLIVGRSYNEQFF. In DNA form, the CDR3 reads TGTGCCAGCAGCCTCATTGTGGGGAGGTCCTACAATGAGCAGTTCTTC.

This clone occurred a few times. This chain links TRBV19 with TRBJ1-2, with TRBD1 matching over 7 bases. This CDR3 comprises 15 residues. Germline V CDR1 and CDR2: LNHDA, SQIVND (reference sequence). The trim removed 8 bases at V and 4 bases at J, leaving 13 bases unmatched. The CDR3 loop reads CASRARDRISYGYTF. CDR3 in DNA: TGTGCCAGTCGGGCAAGGGACAGAATCTCCTATGGCTACACCTTC.

The J gene is TRBJ2-1, the V gene TRBV21-1; the D call in the table, TRBD2, was not verified against the DNA. TRBV21-1 is labeled a pseudogene. The CDR3 runs 11 residues. This CDR3 is CASSKSWEQFF. The CDR3 nucleotides read TGTGCCAGCAGCAAAAGCTGGGAGCAGTTCTTC.

This clone has a single count. This chain uses TRBV7-2 with TRBJ2-1; 7 nucleotides line up with TRBD1. The CDR3 runs to 19 residues. Germline V gene data show CDR1 as SGHTA and CDR2 as FQGNSA. Trimming removed 4 bases from V and 0 bases from J; junction bases left unmatched: 15. The CDR3 is CASSSYFQEGAASYNEQFF. CDR3 DNA sequence: TGTGCCAGCAGCTCATACTTCCAAGAGGGGGCAGCCTCCTACAATGAGCAGTTCTTC.

Turning to this clone: The same CDR3 arises from other DNA sequences in this sample as well. The chain couples TRBV25-1 to TRBJ2-5; D remains unclear. The CDR3 is 15 amino acids. Germline loops: CDR1 MGHDK, CDR2 SYGVNS. Trimming pared 1 base from V and 5 bases from J, leaving 14 bases between. The chain's CDR3 is CASSESPPARETQYF. For the CDR3, the DNA is TGTGCCAGCAGTGAATCCCCCCCGGCCAGGGAGACCCAGTACTTC.

J is TRBJ2-3 and V is TRBV18; possibly TRBD2 for D (5 bases). Trimming pared 4 bases from V and 0 bases from J, leaving 14 bases between. The germline CDR1 and CDR2 sequences are KGHSH and LQKENI. There are 16 residues in the CDR3. DNA of the CDR3: TGTGCCAGCTCACGCGACTACCTTCCAAGCACAGATACGCAGTATTTT. This gives the protein CASSRDYLPSTDTQYF.

The V call is TRBV27, the J call TRBJ2-2; D not certain. This CDR3 is 14 amino acids long. CDR1 MNHEY and CDR2 SMNVEV come from the germline V gene (reference sequence). V was clipped by 7 bases and J by 2 bases, with 11 bases between them. The chain's CDR3 is CASIGQKNTGELFF. The CDR3 DNA follows: TGTGCCAGCATTGGTCAGAAAAACACCGGGGAGCTGTTTTTT.

The CDR3 bases are TGTGCCAGCAGACCGGACGGGAGCTCCTACAATGAGCAGTTCTTC. This codes for CASRPDGSSYNEQFF. The chain recombines TRBV6-5 with TRBJ2-1; D is possibly TRBD2 (6 bases). Trimming shortened V by 6 bases and J by 0 bases, and 12 bases separated the two germline ends. CDR1 is MNHEY, CDR2 SVGAGI, per germline. The CDR3 contains 15 residues.

This chain uses TRBV30 with TRBJ2-1, with D unresolved. V lost 1 base, J lost 5 bases, and 12 bases lay in between. Germline CDR1 GTSNPN, CDR2 SVGIG (reference sequence). The CDR3 runs 14 residues. CDR3 region: CAWSASSLHNEQFF. CDR3 DNA: TGTGCCTGGAGTGCGAGTAGCCTACACAATGAGCAGTTCTTC.

J is TRBJ2-1 and V is TRBV15; the match to TRBD1 covers 9 bases. V trimming: 6 bases; J trimming: 4 bases; junction bases outside the gene matches: 4. Germline V gene lookup returns CDR1 LNHNV and CDR2 YYDKDF (reference sequence). There are 14 residues in the CDR3. CDR3: CATRDRGFYNEQFF. CDR3 sequence (DNA): TGTGCCACCAGAGACAGGGGGTTTTACAATGAGCAGTTCTTC.

This clone came up once. The V gene is TRBV4-2, the J gene TRBJ1-1; D is perhaps TRBD1 (5 bases). Trimming took off 0 bases at V and 6 bases at J, with 11 bases between the two ends. Germline values: CDR1 LGHNA, CDR2 YNFKEQ. The length of the CDR3 is 14 residues. CDR3 in amino acids: CASSQEGRFAEAFF. CDR3 DNA: TGTGCCAGCAGCCAAGAGGGGCGGTTCGCTGAAGCTTTCTTT.

CDR3 nucleotides: TGTGCCAGCAGCCCTGTGGCTAGCCGAGGAAATAATGAGCAGTTCTTC. Amino acids: CASSPVASRGNNEQFF. The rearrangement links TRBV7-6 to TRBJ2-1, with D tentatively TRBD2 (5 bases). CDR3 length equals 16 residues. V dropped 5 bases and J dropped 7 bases, with 21 bases sitting between them. Germline CDR1 and CDR2: SGHVS and FNYEAQ.

The count of this clone is one. The conserved closing phenylalanine or tryptophan is absent in this CDR3, likely reflecting a read error. The DNA is left out, because the CDR3 cannot be placed on it with certainty; the CDR3 is given as TCRdb lists it. This chain joins TRBV27 and TRBJ1-1. Germline CDR1 is MNHEY and CDR2 is SMNVEV (reference sequence). Including both end residues, the CDR3 is 8 amino acids long. This chain's CDR3 is CASPREGL.

Points on this clone: This CDR3 is also generated by other DNA sequences in the sample. The chain couples TRBV2 to TRBJ1-5, with TRBD1 as a possible D gene (6 bases). Looked up from germline, CDR1 is SNHLY and CDR2 is FYNNEI. Trimming took off 5 bases at V and 7 bases at J, with 12 bases between the two ends. There are 13 residues in the CDR3. Here the CDR3 DNA reads TGTGCCAGCAGTCTACAGGGTGGACAGCCCCAGCATTTT. Residues: CASSLQGGQPQHF.

For the CDR3, the DNA is TGTGCCACCAGCAGAGTTGATAGAAGGGGTAATGAGCAGTTCTTC. Amino acids: CATSRVDRRGNEQFF. The rearrangement uses TRBV15 and TRBJ2-1; D might be TRBD1 (5 bases). V gave up 1 base and J gave up 7 bases, with 14 bases separating them. This CDR3 has 15 residues. In germline, CDR1 is LNHNV, CDR2 YYDKDF (reference sequence).

This clone has only one observation. The V and J genes are TRBV30 and TRBJ2-4, with D possibly matching TRBD1 (6 bases). The CDR3 is 14 residues long. Germline CDR1 reads GTSNPN; CDR2 reads SVGIG (reference sequence). V gave up 4 bases and J gave up 5 bases, with 15 bases separating them. The CDR3 nucleotides read TGTGCCTGGACTGCGGACAGCGGACAAAACATTCAGTACTTC. This sequence encodes CAWTADSGQNIQYF.